Presented here are 30 T cell receptor beta chains from one specimen sequenced in a study of T-cell memory formation after mild COVID-19. Each CDR3 protein gets one entry after TCRdb re-called the 5' RACE reads with MiXCR. The sample yields roughly 320,000 distinct CDR3 sequences, around 28% seen once. Source material: PBMCs or a T cell subset sorted from them (not recorded which). The receptor source for this set is an adult woman who had mild COVID-19 (a few samples of this study predate the infection). Cell type and time point are not known.

The rearrangement uses TRBV11-2 and TRBJ2-2; D gene unclear. V lost 1 base to trimming and J lost 4 bases, with 10 bases between them. The CDR3 sequence is 15 residues long. The germline V gene encodes CDR1 SGHAT and CDR2 FQNNGV. The CDR3 DNA reads TGTGCCAGCAGCTTAGCGAGGCAGCCCACCGGGGAGCTGTTTTTT. It codes for CASSLARQPTGELFF.

There are a few counts of this clonotype. In DNA, the CDR3 is TGTGCCAGCAGTCCCCGGACTCGCACAGATACGCAGTATTTT. Amino acid sequence: CASSPRTRTDTQYF. The chain joins TRBV14 to TRBJ2-3; D may be TRBD2 (5 bases). Germline values: CDR1 SGHDN, CDR2 FVKESK. This CDR3 contains 14 residues. Between the trimmed V and J ends, which lost 6 bases and 1 base, there was a span of 11 bases.

This clonotype was detected many times. The chain employs TRBV7-3 and TRBJ2-3; D may be TRBD2 (6 bases). This CDR3 contains 15 residues. V was clipped by 3 bases and J by 6 bases, with 16 bases between them. Germline V gene lookup returns CDR1 SGHTA and CDR2 FQGTGA. CDR3 amino acids: CASSFGAGAGDTQYF. CDR3 coding DNA: TGTGCCAGCAGCTTCGGGGCAGGCGCGGGGGATACGCAGTATTTT.

The rearrangement links TRBV20-1 to TRBJ2-3; no firm D call. The V gene lost 0 bases and the J gene lost 5 bases, with 18 bases spanning the gap. Germline V CDR1 and CDR2: DFQATT, SNEGSKA (reference sequence). The CDR3 is 16 residues long. CDR3 loop: CSARDSGRPWEDTQYF. The CDR3 nucleotides read TGCAGTGCTAGAGATTCCGGTCGGCCTTGGGAAGATACGCAGTATTTT.

This clonotype was counted only a few times. This chain uses TRBV15 with TRBJ1-1; 7 bases align to TRBD1. V was pared by 0 bases and J by 0 bases, with 4 bases of the junction left unmatched. In germline, CDR1 is LNHNV, CDR2 YYDKDF (reference sequence). The CDR3 runs to 16 residues. The CDR3 sequence: CATSRDQGVMNTEAFF. In nucleotides, the CDR3 is TGTGCCACCAGCAGAGATCAGGGGGTCATGAACACTGAAGCTTTCTTT.

This clonotype was detected only a few times. J is TRBJ2-2 and V is TRBV7-8; D is unclear. This CDR3 is built from 13 residues. Germline V gene sequence: CDR1 SGHVS, CDR2 FQNEAQ. The V gene lost 3 bases and the J gene lost 4 bases, with 6 bases spanning the gap. The CDR3 region has the DNA TGTGCCAGCAGCTTCTGGGGCACCGGGGAGCTGTTTTTT. It is translated as CASSFWGTGELFF.

This clonotype was observed a handful of times. The V and J genes are TRBV29-1 and TRBJ2-3; possibly TRBD2 for D (5 bases). Trimming shortened V by 4 bases and J by 2 bases, and 13 bases separated the two germline ends. Germline V gene sequence: CDR1 SQVTM, CDR2 ANQGSEA. CDR3 length equals 14 residues. CDR3 nucleotide sequence: TGCAGCGTTGCGGACGGACTCTTCACAGATACGCAGTATTTT. Protein sequence: CSVADGLFTDTQYF.

This sequence joins TRBV6-2 or TRBV6-3 and TRBJ2-7; D assignment may be TRBD1 or TRBD2 (5 bases each). V was cut by 4 bases and J by 6 bases, with 7 bases left in between. The CDR3 length is 11 residues. Germline loops: CDR1 MNHEY, CDR2 SVGEGT. In nucleotides, the CDR3 is TGTGCCAGCAGTTGGGGGTTCGAGCAGTACTTC. Protein: CASSWGFEQYF.

V usage is TRBV20-1 and J usage is TRBJ2-7, with 7 nucleotides matching TRBD1. Germline CDR1 and CDR2: DFQATT and SNEGSKA (reference sequence). V gave up 3 bases and J gave up 1 base; unmatched junction bases: 6. There are 14 residues in the CDR3. The CDR3 spells CSARAGQASYEQYF. CDR3 nucleotides: TGCAGTGCTAGGGCTGGACAGGCGTCCTACGAGCAGTACTTC.

A few counts support this clonotype. The chain joins TRBV20-1 to TRBJ2-3; 11 positions match TRBD2. This CDR3 comprises 14 residues. V lost 6 bases, J lost 2 bases, and 4 bases stayed unmatched. The germline CDR1 and CDR2 sequences are DFQATT and SNEGSKA (reference sequence). CDR3 DNA sequence: TGCAGTGCCACTAGCGGGGGCTACACAGATACGCAGTATTTT. As protein: CSATSGGYTDTQYF.

This clonotype was seen more than once but under ten times. The chain combines TRBV29-1 with TRBJ2-7, with TRBD1 matching 10 bases. Trimming cost V 4 bases and J 4 bases; bases outside gene matches: 10. The CDR3 loop spans 15 amino acids. Germline V gene lookup returns CDR1 SQVTM and CDR2 ANQGSEA. As DNA, the CDR3 is TGCAGCGTTGTTAGTAGGACAGGGGGACATTACGAGCAGTACTTC. It yields the protein CSVVSRTGGHYEQYF.

V is TRBV5-4 and J is TRBJ2-2, with D possibly called TRBD1 or TRBD2 (5 bases each). Germline V gives CDR1 SGHNT, CDR2 YYREEE (reference sequence). V was clipped by 3 bases and J by 1 base, with 13 bases between them. The CDR3 is 16 residues long. Here the CDR3 reads CASSSPEGRNTGELFF. CDR3 bases: TGTGCCAGCAGCTCGCCCGAGGGGAGGAACACCGGGGAGCTGTTTTTT.

The V call is TRBV12-3 or TRBV12-4, the J call TRBJ2-3; 12 bases match TRBD2. V gave up 4 bases and J gave up 0 bases; unmatched junction bases: 11. The CDR3 runs to 19 residues. Here the CDR3 reads CASSYSPGLAGRSTDTQYF. The CDR3 bases are TGTGCCAGCAGTTACAGCCCGGGACTAGCGGGCAGAAGCACAGATACGCAGTATTTT.

The V gene is TRBV6-1, the J gene TRBJ2-4; 9 bases agree with TRBD2. The germline gives CDR1 MNHNS, CDR2 SASEGT. The ends lost 7 bases at V and 6 bases at J; junction bases unmatched: 10. CDR3 length equals 15 residues. The CDR3 bases are TGTGCCAGCAACAGCGGGGGGCAGACCCGAAACATTCAGTACTTC. Protein: CASNSGGQTRNIQYF.

J is TRBJ2-2 and V is TRBV6-2 or TRBV6-3; either TRBD1 or TRBD2 may fit D (5 bases each). This CDR3 contains 18 residues. The V and J ends lost 0 bases and 3 bases respectively, with 17 bases between them. Germline CDR1 MNHEY, CDR2 SVGEGT. In DNA, the CDR3 is TGTGCCAGCAGTTACTCGCCGTCGAGGGGAAGGGACACCGGGGAGCTGTTTTTT. This gives the protein CASSYSPSRGRDTGELFF.

The chain has TRBV5-1 and TRBJ1-1; D ambiguous. V lost 6 bases and J 1 base, leaving 10 bases between the germline ends. Per germline, CDR1 SGHRS and CDR2 YFSETQ. CDR3 length: 13 amino acids. CDR3 nucleotides: TGCGCCAGCACCAAGAAGACGAACACTGAAGCTTTCTTT. Encoded protein: CASTKKTNTEAFF. The entire variable domain, with the rest obtained from reference TRBV5-1 and TRBJ1-1, is as follows: KAGVTQTPRYLIKTRGQQVTLSCSPISGHRSVSWYQQTPGQGLQFLFEYFSETQRNKGNFPGRFSGRQFSNSRSEMNVSTLELGDSALYLCASTKKTNTEAFFGQGTRLTVV.

The chain employs TRBV2 and TRBJ2-5; possible D gene TRBD2, 5 bases. Trimming stripped 6 bases from V and 5 bases from J, with 16 bases between. Germline assignment: CDR1 SNHLY and CDR2 FYNNEI. The CDR3 totals 14 residues. The CDR3 is CASRERRQQETQYF. The DNA for the CDR3 is TGTGCCAGCAGAGAGCGGAGGCAGCAGGAGACCCAGTACTTC.

V is TRBV24-1 and J is TRBJ2-2; TRBD1 matches at 7 bases. Germline trimming cut 2 bases from V and 1 base from J; bases unmatched to any gene: 0. CDR1 is KGHDR, CDR2 SFDVKD, per germline. The CDR3 is 15 residues long. Written as DNA, the CDR3 is TGTGCCACCAGTGATTGGGACAGGAACACCGGGGAGCTGTTTTTT. Residues: CATSDWDRNTGELFF.

This chain joins TRBV5-1 and TRBJ2-3, with TRBD2 matching over 9 bases. From germline, CDR1 is SGHRS and CDR2 YFSETQ. CDR3 length: 15 amino acids. V lost 0 bases to trimming and J lost 3 bases; unmatched junction nucleotides: 2. CDR3 in amino acids: CASSLGLAETDTQYF. In DNA, the CDR3 is TGCGCCAGCAGCTTGGGACTAGCGGAAACAGATACGCAGTATTTT.

Only one count was recorded for this clonotype. This rearrangement joins TRBV5-1 to TRBJ2-7, with D perhaps TRBD1 or TRBD2 (6 bases each). Between the trimmed V and J ends, which lost 5 bases and 5 bases, there was a span of 17 bases. Looked up from germline, CDR1 is SGHRS and CDR2 is YFSETQ. The CDR3 loop spans 14 amino acids. The CDR3: CASSVTLGGDEQYF. The CDR3, as DNA: TGCGCCAGCAGTGTCACCCTGGGGGGCGACGAGCAGTACTTC.

For the CDR3, the DNA is TGTGCCAGCAGCTTGGACATCTACACTGAAGCTTTCTTT. Amino acids: CASSLDIYTEAFF. The rearrangement links TRBV7-3 to TRBJ1-1; possibly TRBD1 for D (5 bases). V gave up 3 bases and J gave up 3 bases, with 8 bases separating them. CDR3 length: 13 residues. The germline V gene has CDR1 SGHTA and CDR2 FQGTGA.

The chain has TRBV5-1 and TRBJ2-1; TRBD1 agrees at 7 bases. The length of the CDR3 is 16 residues. Trimming took 4 bases from V and 2 from J; bases not matched to a gene: 9. CDR1 SGHRS and CDR2 YFSETQ come from the germline V gene. The CDR3 spells CASSITTGAPYNEQFF. The CDR3, as DNA: TGCGCCAGCAGCATAACCACAGGGGCCCCCTACAATGAGCAGTTCTTC.

The chain has TRBV20-1 and TRBJ2-5; the D is unclear. Germline values: CDR1 DFQATT, CDR2 SNEGSKA (reference sequence). V shed 5 bases and J shed 3 bases, with 13 bases lying between them. This CDR3 comprises 13 residues. The CDR3 here is CSASRTVKETQYF. The CDR3 DNA is TGCAGTGCTTCCAGGACGGTTAAAGAGACCCAGTACTTC.

This clonotype was picked up a small number of times. The chain couples TRBV5-5 to TRBJ1-3, with unresolved D. Germline lookup yields CDR1 SGHKS and CDR2 YYEKEE (reference sequence). Trimming took 6 bases from V and 2 from J, leaving 9 bases between them. This CDR3 spans 13 amino acids. CDR3: CASTSSPGNTIYF. CDR3 nucleotide sequence: TGTGCCAGCACGTCCAGCCCTGGAAACACCATATATTTT.

The chain is built from TRBV3-1 and TRBJ2-7, with TRBD2 matching over 12 bases. The CDR3 covers 15 residues. CDR1 and CDR2 from the germline V gene are LGHDT and YNNKEL (reference sequence). The V segment lost 1 base and the J segment 4 bases; nucleotides outside the gene matches: 2. CDR3 nucleotides: TGTGCCAGCAGCCAAGGACTAGCGGGAGTATACGAGCAGTACTTC. It yields the protein CASSQGLAGVYEQYF.

The chain combines TRBV12-3 or TRBV12-4 with TRBJ2-1, with a weak D call TRBD2 (5 bases). V was cut by 3 bases and J by 8 bases, with 8 bases left in between. The CDR3 covers 12 residues. The CDR3 sequence is CASSFLSDEQFF. In DNA, the CDR3 is TGTGCCAGCAGTTTTCTTAGCGATGAGCAGTTCTTC.

In its sample, this clonotype was seen many times. V usage is TRBV10-3 and J usage is TRBJ1-5; possibly TRBD1 for D (5 bases). Germline CDR1 and CDR2: ENHRY and SYGVKD. This CDR3 is built from 13 residues. Deletions cut 6 bases from V and 1 base from J, with 7 bases between. CDR3 region: CAISGGSNQPQHF. The CDR3 coding sequence is TGTGCCATCAGCGGGGGGAGCAATCAGCCCCAGCATTTT.

This clonotype was observed a few times. V gene TRBV5-4 combines with J gene TRBJ2-3; 7 bases align to TRBD1. CDR3 size: 14 residues. Germline CDR1 is SGHNT and CDR2 is YYREEE (reference sequence). V was clipped by 4 bases and J by 4 bases; unmatched bases: 6. The CDR3 bases are TGTGCCAGCAGCAGAAGGGGGCTCGCAGATACGCAGTATTTT. Translated, it gives CASSRRGLADTQYF. Full variable domain (outside the CDR3, taken from reference TRBV5-4 and TRBJ2-3): ETGVTQSPTHLIKTRGQQVTLRCSSQSGHNTVSWYQQALGQGPQFIFQYYREEENGRGNFPPRFSGLQFPNYSSELNVNALELDDSALYLCASSRRGLADTQYFGPGTRLTVL.

The chain has TRBV5-1 and TRBJ1-1; a weak D match, TRBD1 (5 bases). CDR1 and CDR2 (germline): SGHRS, YFSETQ. V gave up 0 bases and J gave up 3 bases, with 9 bases separating them. The CDR3 runs 14 residues. CDR3 sequence: CASSLGWGDTEAFF. Written as DNA, the CDR3 is TGCGCCAGCAGCTTGGGGTGGGGGGACACTGAAGCTTTCTTT.

The chain recombines TRBV20-1 with TRBJ2-1; D gene ambiguous. This CDR3 has 15 residues. The V gene's germline CDR1 is DFQATT and CDR2 SNEGSKA (reference sequence). V gave up 3 bases and J gave up 2 bases, with 14 bases separating them. The CDR3 nucleotides read TGCAGTGCTAGGAGCCTACAAGGCCCCTACAATGAGCAGTTCTTC. Protein product: CSARSLQGPYNEQFF.